This entry features one TCR beta chain sequence. Its antigen remains unknown. The method was immunoSEQ multiplex PCR; TCRdb's version includes in-frame clones alone and lacks a portion of them. Here the sample spans about 18,000 clones, 75% to 90% being singletons. The CDR3 runs 15 residues. Germline assignment: CDR1 SGHRS and CDR2 YFSETQ. V was pared by 5 bases and J by 5 bases, with 12 bases of the junction left unmatched. Peripheral blood came from all dose cohorts at three timepoints. The entry originates in a study of OX40 agonist ivuxolimab in advanced cancers. Notes on the study in general: Blood T cells, both CD4+ and CD8+, expanded clonally by week 6 at 0.1 to 3.0 mg/kg. Normalized T-cell clonal expansion was also low in some nonresponders.

The sequence was collected from an adult with an advanced solid tumor such as melanoma, head and neck, liver or kidney cancer. This chain connects TRBV5-1 to TRBJ2-7; TRBD2 matches 8 bases. The sequencing here drew on CD4+ or CD8+ T cells sorted from blood, taken in a trial of the OX40 agonist ivuxolimab. The CDR3 nucleotides are TGCGCCAGCAGAAGAGGGACTAGTCCTGTCCACGAGCAGTACTTC. This gives the protein CASRRGTSPVHEQYF.